These T cell receptor beta chains were read from a single sample in a study of shared clonotypes between healthy human individuals. Here immunoSEQ multiplex PCR was the method, and the copy in TCRdb shows in-frame clones only, minus some. The sample consists of 700,000 to 950,000 clones, just over 95% of them appearing once. The sequenced sample consisted of naive CD8+ T cells sorted from blood. All receptors come from a man aged 30 to 45 in good health. The CDR3 runs from the conserved cysteine through the conserved F or W. D genes are given only for firm matches. Rows give clone size only sometimes, using once, few, many, or a class for an expanded clone.

V	D	J	size	DNA	CDR3
TRBV29-1	.	TRBJ2-1	.	TGCAGCGGGTCGGCGAGCTCCTACAATGAGCAGTTCTTC	CSGSASSYNEQFF
TRBV5-6	TRBD2	TRBJ2-2	.	TGTGCCAGCAGCTGGCCCCACGCGGGAGTAGGCACCGGGGAGCTGTTTTTT	CASSWPHAGVGTGELFF
TRBV4-1	.	TRBJ1-4	.	TGCGCCAGCAGCCAAGGATATGGGGCGACTGAAAAACTGTTTTTT	CASSQGYGATEKLFF
TRBV5-1	.	TRBJ2-7	once	TGCGCCAGCAGCTTGACCCCCGCAGGGACCGTCTACGAGCAGTACTTC	CASSLTPAGTVYEQYF
TRBV7-8	.	TRBJ2-7	.	TGTGCCAGTCGGGCGGGGAAGACCTACGAGCAGTACTTC	CASRAGKTYEQYF
TRBV5-1	TRBD2	TRBJ2-7	.	TGCGCCAGCAGCAGCGCGGGAGCGATTACCTACGAGCAGTACTTC	CASSSAGAITYEQYF
TRBV4-3	.	TRBJ2-1	.	TGCGCCAGCAGCCAAGAAGGCCGGTGGGTGGACAATGAGCAGTTCTTC	CASSQEGRWVDNEQFF
TRBV30	.	TRBJ2-7	.	TGTGCCTGGAGTGTACTGGGACTGAGCTACGAGCAGTACTTC	CAWSVLGLSYEQYF
TRBV15	.	TRBJ2-3	.	TGTGCACAAGAGGCGCTCTATGACGCAGATACGCAGTATTTT	CAQEALYDADTQYF
TRBV6-1	TRBD1	TRBJ2-7	.	TGTGCCAGCAGGGAGACAGGGGGGACCTACGAGCAGTACTTC	CASRETGGTYEQYF
TRBV6-1	.	TRBJ2-7	.	TGTGCCAGCACTCGGAGTGTCGCCTACGAGCAGTACTTC	CASTRSVAYEQYF
TRBV28	.	TRBJ2-1	.	TGTGCCAGCAGGGACATTAGCGAGGATGAGCAGTTCTTC	CASRDISEDEQFF
TRBV28	.	TRBJ2-1	.	TGTGCCAGCAGCCGGCCCCTGGAGCAGTTCTTC	CASSRPLEQFF
TRBV5-4	.	TRBJ1-3	.	TGTGCCAGCAGCCTGACCAACTCTGGAAACACCATATATTTT	CASSLTNSGNTIYF
TRBV11-2	TRBD2	TRBJ2-7	.	TGTGCCACCCAGCGGGAGCGCTACGAGCAGTACTTC	CATQRERYEQYF
TRBV28	.	TRBJ1-5	.	TGTGCCAGCAGTTTCCAATGGGTCCTTGGTCAGCCCCAGCATTTT	CASSFQWVLGQPQHF
TRBV4-1	.	TRBJ2-1	.	TGCGCCAGCAGCCAAGACGGGGATGAGCAGTTCTTC	CASSQDGDEQFF
TRBV28	TRBD1	TRBJ1-2	.	TGTGCCAGCAGTGGCGGGACAGACTATGGCTACACCTTC	CASSGGTDYGYTF
TRBV6-5	.	TRBJ2-1	.	TGTGCCAGCAGAACTAGCCGAGTGTACAATGAGCAGTTCTTC	CASRTSRVYNEQFF
TRBV7-6	TRBD2	TRBJ2-1	.	TGTGCCAGCAGCTTAGTTTCTAGCGGGAGGGCTGAGCAGTTCTTC	CASSLVSSGRAEQFF
TRBV5-4	.	TRBJ1-2	.	TGTGCCAGCAGCTCGTCTGTGTTTGGCTACACCTTC	CASSSSVFGYTF
TRBV6-5	.	TRBJ1-5	once	TGTGCCAGCAGTTACTCAGGTCAGCCCCAGCATTTT	CASSYSGQPQHF
TRBV19	.	TRBJ1-2	.	TGTGCCAGTAGTATAGATATAGGGAAGACCCAAGATGGCTACACCTTC	CASSIDIGKTQDGYTF
TRBV2	TRBD2	TRBJ2-5	.	TGTGCCAGCAGTCACTTAGCGGGAGAGACCCAGTACTTC	CASSHLAGETQYF
TRBV4-3	.	TRBJ2-7	.	TGCGCCAGCGCCCGAAACAGGCTCTACGAGCAGTACTTC	CASARNRLYEQYF
TRBV6-5	TRBD1	TRBJ2-7	.	TGTGCCAGCAGTTACGACAGGGGCAGGTACGAGCAGTACTTC	CASSYDRGRYEQYF
TRBV27	.	TRBJ2-7	.	TGTGCCAGCAGTCCAATCCCCGGGACATCGAGCTCCTACGAGCAGTACTTC	CASSPIPGTSSSYEQYF
TRBV29-1	.	TRBJ1-1	.	TGCAGCGTCACCGGGACGGCGAACACTGAAGCTTTCTTT	CSVTGTANTEAFF
TRBV19	.	TRBJ2-7	.	TGTGCCAGTAGTATAGCAGCGGCCGCCTTGGAGCAGTACTTC	CASSIAAAALEQYF
TRBV29-1	.	TRBJ2-1	.	TGCAGCGTGGAATTCTACAATGAGCAGTTCTTC	CSVEFYNEQFF
TRBV19	.	TRBJ2-1	.	TGTGCCAGTAGTATTCCCGGGAGCTCCTACAATGAGCAGTTCTTC	CASSIPGSSYNEQFF
TRBV5-6	.	TRBJ2-7	.	TGTGCCAGCAGCTCGAACCGACTCGTTTACGAGCAGTACTTC	CASSSNRLVYEQYF
TRBV9	.	TRBJ1-2	.	TGTGCCAGCCATGACAGGATGTCAGGCTACACCTTC	CASHDRMSGYTF
TRBV28	.	TRBJ2-3	.	TGTGCCAGTGCCCACTTCTGGGAAGACACAGATACGCAGTATTTT	CASAHFWEDTDTQYF
TRBV11-2	TRBD1	TRBJ2-7	.	TGTGCCAGCAGCCAACCGGGACAGCCCTACGAGCAGTACTTC	CASSQPGQPYEQYF
TRBV7-9	TRBD2	TRBJ2-1	.	TGTGCCAGCAGCTTAGCAAGCGGGAGCAGCAATGAGCAGTTCTTC	CASSLASGSSNEQFF
TRBV5-4	TRBD2	TRBJ2-7	.	TGTGCCAGCAGCCTGGGACTAGCGGGAGCACTCTCCTACGAGCAGTACTTC	CASSLGLAGALSYEQYF
TRBV11-2	.	TRBJ2-1	.	TGTGCCAGCAGCACCGGGCGGAGCGGAAGCTCCTACAATGAGCAGTTCTTC	CASSTGRSGSSYNEQFF
TRBV27	.	TRBJ2-7	.	TGTGCCAGCAGCAGGGGGGCAGTTTACGAGCAGTACTTC	CASSRGAVYEQYF
TRBV7-8	TRBD2	TRBJ2-2	.	TGTGCCAGCAGCTCTGGGGGGGCCGGGGAGCTGTTTTTT	CASSSGGAGELFF
TRBV28	TRBD1	TRBJ1-1	few	TGTGCCAGCAGCAAAACAGGGGGCAGCTCCTTACGGGCTGAAGCTTTCTTT	CASSKTGGSSLRAEAFF
TRBV13	TRBD2	TRBJ2-7	.	TGTGCCAGCGGAAATAGGGGGGCGGGAGGCTACGAGCAGTACTTC	CASGNRGAGGYEQYF
TRBV7-9	TRBD1	TRBJ1-3	.	TGTGCCAGCGCTGCAAGACAGGGCGCGGGAAACACCATATATTTT	CASAARQGAGNTIYF
TRBV13	.	TRBJ2-7	once	TGTGCCAGCAGCTTAAGTGGGTACGAGCAGTACTTC	CASSLSGYEQYF
TRBV4-1	.	TRBJ2-3	.	TGCGCCAGCAGCCAAGAAGCGGGTGCCCCGCCAGATACGCAGTATTTT	CASSQEAGAPPDTQYF
TRBV7-9	TRBD1	TRBJ1-2	once	TGTGCCAGCAGCTCCCAGGGGGACTATGGCTACACCTTC	CASSSQGDYGYTF
TRBV28	TRBD1	TRBJ2-1	.	TGTGCCAGCAGCCTACAGGGGGCCGCCTACAATGAGCAGTTCTTC	CASSLQGAAYNEQFF
TRBV18	TRBD1	TRBJ2-2	once	TGTGCCAGCTCACGTTACCCCCGGGACAGAGGGATCACCGGGGAGCTGTTTTTT	CASSRYPRDRGITGELFF
TRBV29-1	.	TRBJ2-7	.	TGCAGCGCCAGAGGGACGCCAAGCTCCTACGAGCAGTACTTC	CSARGTPSSYEQYF
TRBV7-6	TRBD2	TRBJ2-7	.	TGTGCCAGCAGCTTAGCTAGCGGGAGTGCCTACGAGCAGTACTTC	CASSLASGSAYEQYF
TRBV27	.	TRBJ2-1	.	TGTGCCAGCAGGGCACAACGTCGGAAATTCTTC	CASRAQRRKFF
TRBV5-4	.	TRBJ1-2	.	TGTGCCAGCAGCTTGTCGGGGAATCTCTATGGCTACACCTTC	CASSLSGNLYGYTF
TRBV29-1	.	TRBJ2-1	.	TGCAGCGTAGTAGATCGGGTCTACAATGAGCAGTTCTTC	CSVVDRVYNEQFF
TRBV29-1	.	TRBJ2-4	.	TGCAGCGCGGAGGGGGCGACCAAAAACATTCAGTACTTC	CSAEGATKNIQYF
TRBV19	.	TRBJ2-1	once	TGTGCCACAAAAATAGCGGCAATAGAGGGCAATGAGCAGTTCTTC	CATKIAAIEGNEQFF
TRBV5-1	.	TRBJ2-7	.	TGCGCCAGCAGTACAGGATTAGGGAGCTACGAGCAGTACTTC	CASSTGLGSYEQYF
TRBV27	.	TRBJ2-1	.	TGTGCCAGCAGTTTACTAAGACAGACCTACAATGAGCAGTTCTTC	CASSLLRQTYNEQFF
TRBV15	.	TRBJ2-2	.	TGTGCCACCAACCCCAGACCCCGGGCCGGGGAGCTGTTTTTT	CATNPRPRAGELFF
TRBV9	TRBD1	TRBJ2-1	.	TGTGCCAGCAGCTTACGGACAGGGGGAGGGAATGAGCAGTTCTTC	CASSLRTGGGNEQFF
TRBV29-1	.	TRBJ2-1	.	TGCAGCGTATTAGCGTATAACTACAATGAGCAGTTCTTC	CSVLAYNYNEQFF